Listed here are 14 T cell receptor beta chains from one sample, sequenced in a study of vaccination and CD4 T cells after COVID-19. Antigens for these TCRs are unknown. The sample's treatment: roughly 10-day PBMC culture with coronavirus spike peptide pools or control peptides (ViraFEST assay). Harvesting of the unexposed donor's CD4+ T cells predated the COVID-19 pandemic (2011-2018). Sequencing of the DNA from cultured CD4+ T cells was carried out with the Oncomine TCR Beta short-read assay. One entry per CDR3 protein, called by TCRdb with MiXCR from the PCR reads. The repertoire consists of 8,000 to 9,000 distinct CDR3 sequences, with roughly 52% occurring once and the leading ten covering approximately 15%. Material for sequencing was CD4+ T cells from blood, cultured in vitro. The receptors were sampled from a human donor in good health.

The chain links TRBV6-1 to TRBJ1-5, with D perhaps matching TRBD1 (5 bases). The CDR3 is made up of 13 amino acids. The ends were cut back, 6 bases at V and 6 bases at J, with 12 bases in the middle. The germline gives CDR1 MNHNS, CDR2 SASEGT. CDR3 nucleotides: TGTGCCAGCAGATCAACAGGTACTCAGCCCCAGCATTTT. This gives the protein CASRSTGTQPQHF.

The V and J genes are TRBV15 and TRBJ1-3, with D possibly matching TRBD1 (5 bases). The CDR3 consists of 16 residues. Germline CDR1 is LNHNV and CDR2 is YYDKDF (reference sequence). The germline V and J ends were trimmed by 2 bases and 7 bases, with 18 bases remaining between them. The CDR3 region has the DNA TGTGCCACCAGCAGAAATCCGGGACGCCGTGGGAACACCATATATTTT. Its translation: CATSRNPGRRGNTIYF.

The V and J genes are TRBV6-1 and TRBJ2-2; the match to TRBD1 covers 7 bases. The CDR3 contains 16 residues. The germline CDR1 and CDR2 sequences are MNHNS and SASEGT. J lost 4 bases, V lost 5 bases, and 10 bases had no gene match. The CDR3 DNA sequence: TGTGCCAGCAGTAAGGGGGCCCCCGTGGGCACCGGGGAGCTGTTTTTT. Translating gives CASSKGAPVGTGELFF.

The chain has TRBV12-3 or TRBV12-4 and TRBJ1-2; the D gene is possibly TRBD1 (5 bases). Trimming pared 3 bases from V and 13 bases from J, leaving 21 bases between. This CDR3 is built from 14 residues. The CDR3 nucleotides read TGTGCCAGCAGTTTGATTAGGCAGGGCTTAGAAAGCACCTTC. Protein: CASSLIRQGLESTF.

This chain connects TRBV27 to TRBJ1-6; weak D call: TRBD1 (6 bases). The length of the CDR3 is 17 residues. With 7 bases removed from V and 0 bases from J, the gap between germline ends came to 16 bases. Looked up from germline, CDR1 is MNHEY and CDR2 is SMNVEV (reference sequence). The CDR3 sequence is CASTTLRGGSYNSPLHF. CDR3 bases: TGTGCCAGCACCACGCTCAGAGGGGGCTCCTATAATTCACCCCTCCACTTT.

The chain is built from TRBV11-2 and TRBJ1-1, with D tentatively TRBD1 (5 bases). Germline assignment: CDR1 SGHAT and CDR2 FQNNGV. The CDR3 runs 17 residues. The V and J ends lost 1 base and 0 bases respectively, with 15 bases between them. CDR3 sequence reads: CASSLVWRGRLNTEAFF. The CDR3 DNA reads as TGTGCCAGCAGCTTAGTGTGGAGGGGACGCTTGAACACTGAAGCTTTCTTT.

The chain links TRBV19 to TRBJ1-5; TRBD1 aligns across 9 bases. CDR1 is LNHDA and CDR2 is SQIVND in the germline V gene (reference sequence). Unmatched junction bases numbered 3, after V lost 8 bases and J lost 4 bases. This CDR3 contains 13 residues. This CDR3 is CASRTGENQPQHF. The CDR3 DNA reads TGTGCCAGTCGGACAGGGGAGAATCAGCCCCAGCATTTT.

This clonotype has only a few counts. The chain joins TRBV19 to TRBJ1-6; no clear D gene. Per the germline V gene, CDR1 is LNHDA and CDR2 is SQIVND (reference sequence). The length of the CDR3 is 16 residues. The V and J ends lost 7 bases and 0 bases respectively, with 13 bases between them. CDR3 in amino acids: CASTPAHSSYNSPLHF. As DNA, the CDR3 is TGTGCCAGTACCCCCGCACACAGCTCCTATAATTCACCCCTCCACTTT. Full variable domain (outside the CDR3, taken from reference TRBV19 and TRBJ1-6): DGGITQSPKYLFRKEGQNVTLSCEQNLNHDAMYWYRQDPGQGLRLIYYSQIVNDFQKGDIAEGYSVSREKKESFPLTVTSAQKNPTAFYLCASTPAHSSYNSPLHFGNGTRLTVT.

The J gene is TRBJ1-2, the V gene TRBV6-1, with D perhaps TRBD1 (6 bases). Germline CDR1 is MNHNS and CDR2 is SASEGT. Trimming stripped 7 bases from V and 5 bases from J, with 20 bases between. The CDR3 covers 15 residues. CDR3 DNA: TGTGCCAGCAAAAACGGGCTGGACAGCAGTTATGGCTACACCTTC. This encodes CASKNGLDSSYGYTF.

The chain combines TRBV10-3 with TRBJ2-2, with 10 bases matching TRBD1. The CDR3 runs 14 residues. J gave up 5 bases and V 6 bases, and 3 bases lay outside the gene matches. Germline V gene sequence: CDR1 ENHRY, CDR2 SYGVKD. In nucleotides, the CDR3 is TGTGCCATCAGGGGACAGGGGTTGACCGGGGAGCTGTTTTTT. This translates into CAIRGQGLTGELFF.

The V and J genes are TRBV19 and TRBJ1-1; D uncertain. CDR3 size: 14 residues. CDR1 and CDR2 (germline): LNHDA, SQIVND (reference sequence). Trimming left V 3 bases short and J 5 bases short, with 13 bases between. The CDR3 reads CASSILGLQTEAFF. CDR3 DNA: TGTGCCAGTAGTATCTTGGGCCTCCAAACTGAAGCTTTCTTT.

This sequence joins TRBV6-1 and TRBJ2-7; 8 positions match TRBD2. The germline V gene encodes CDR1 MNHNS and CDR2 SASEGT. V gave up 5 bases and J gave up 2 bases; unmatched junction bases: 5. This CDR3 is 14 amino acids long. CDR3 protein: CASSSGRATYEQYF. The CDR3 nucleotides are TGTGCCAGCAGTAGCGGGAGAGCTACCTACGAGCAGTACTTC.

This sequence joins TRBV28 and TRBJ1-5, with D possibly matching TRBD1 (5 bases). Trimming left V 6 bases short and J 1 base short, with 10 bases between. Germline values: CDR1 MDHEN, CDR2 SYDVKM. This CDR3 has 14 amino acids. CDR3 nucleotide sequence: TGTGCCAGCAGGGGGGGGACGAGCAATCAGCCCCAGCATTTT. Protein: CASRGGTSNQPQHF.

The genes are TRBV20-1 and TRBJ2-5, with D tentatively TRBD2 (7 bases). V lost 8 bases to trimming and J lost 2 bases, with 12 bases between them. CDR1 and CDR2 from the germline V gene are DFQATT and SNEGSKA (reference sequence). The CDR3 length is 12 residues. CDR3 sequence: CSTGRGQETQYF. The CDR3 coding sequence is TGCAGTACAGGGAGGGGGCAAGAGACCCAGTACTTC.